A selection of T cell receptor beta chains follows, all from one sample in a study of cytotoxic CD8 clonotypes in ibrutinib-treated CLL. Data came from immunoSEQ multiplex PCR; TCRdb stores just in-frame clones and leaves some out. Of some 92,000 clones in the sample, roughly three quarters are singletons; the top ten hold around 24%. This material consisted of PBMCs, taken after 24 months of ibrutinib treatment. Source of these receptors: a human donor with chronic lymphocytic leukemia. Each CDR3 is given with its conserved first and last residue. The order of the fields is D gene, clone size, V gene, J gene, CDR3 DNA, CDR3 protein. A D gene is named only where the DNA matches it firmly. Expanded clones are given a class, and other clones once, few, many or no size at all.

>NA|few|TRBV11-3|TRBJ1-1
TGTGCCAGCAGCAAGAACCGGCACACTGAAGCTTTCTTT
CASSKNRHTEAFF
>NA|NA|TRBV7-2|TRBJ1-1
TGTGCCAGCAGCTTACAACCTACTGGTTCTGAAGCTTTCTTT
CASSLQPTGSEAFF
>NA|NA|TRBV27|TRBJ1-1
TGTGCCAGCAGTGGGACGGGCAAAGCTTTCTTT
CASSGTGKAFF
>NA|NA|TRBV6-5|TRBJ2-7
TGTGCCAGCAGTTACCTTCCGGCCGGATACGAGCAGTACTTC
CASSYLPAGYEQYF
>TRBD2|once|TRBV28|TRBJ2-7
TGTGCCAGCACCTCCTCCGGGGCGGGGGAAGCCTACGAGCAGTACTTC
CASTSSGAGEAYEQYF
>TRBD1|NA|TRBV4-2|TRBJ1-4
TGTGCCAGCAGCCAACCCGGGACAGGGAGTGAAAAACTGTTTTTT
CASSQPGTGSEKLFF
>NA|NA|TRBV6-5|TRBJ1-5
TGTGCCAGCAGCCTGGGGGGTTTGGGCAATCAGCCCCAGCATTTT
CASSLGGLGNQPQHF
>TRBD1|NA|TRBV2|TRBJ1-5
TGTGCCAGCAGTCAAGACAGGGATAATCAGCCCCAGCATTTT
CASSQDRDNQPQHF
>NA|NA|TRBV5-6|TRBJ2-2
TGTGCCAGCAGCACAATTGTCCCCTTGGAGCGCACGAACACCGGGGAGCTGTTTTTT
CASSTIVPLERTNTGELFF
>NA|NA|TRBV20-1|TRBJ2-7
TGCAGTGCTAGAAGCTCCTACGAGCAGTACTTC
CSARSSYEQYF
>NA|NA|TRBV7-6|TRBJ1-1
TGTGCCAGCAGCTCTATCAGGGGGAACACTGAAGCTTTCTTT
CASSSIRGNTEAFF
>NA|NA|TRBV4-3|TRBJ2-7
TGCGCCAGCAGCCAAGATGGGCAAACCCGAAGCTACGAGCAGTACTTC
CASSQDGQTRSYEQYF
>TRBD2|NA|TRBV9|TRBJ2-7
TGTGCCAGCAGCGTAGGCAGTGGACTAGCGGGTACAACCTACGAGCAGTACTTC
CASSVGSGLAGTTYEQYF
>TRBD2|NA|TRBV10-1|TRBJ2-1
TGCGCCAGCAGTGCCAGGGTTTCTAGCGGGAGTAGCTCCTACAATGAGCAGTTCTTC
CASSARVSSGSSSYNEQFF
>TRBD1|NA|TRBV2|TRBJ2-2
TGTGCCAGCAGTGAAGGACAGGGAAAGACCGGGGAGCTGTTTTTT
CASSEGQGKTGELFF
>NA|NA|TRBV19|TRBJ2-6
TGTGCCAGTAGTATAATAGGGGGAACTGGGGCCAACGTCCTGACTTTC
CASSIIGGTGANVLTF
>NA|NA|TRBV15|TRBJ2-1
TGTGCCACCAGCAGAGAGCTGCGGGACTCCTACAATGAGCAGTTCTTC
CATSRELRDSYNEQFF
>NA|once|TRBV2|TRBJ1-1
TGTGCCAGCATCCACGCCGGGGGCCCGGGGGCCACTGAAGCTTTCTTT
CASIHAGGPGATEAFF
>NA|NA|TRBV9|TRBJ1-2
TGTGCCAGCAGCGTCCCCTACACAACCGGGCCAGAAATTCTATCCTATGGCTACACCTTC
CASSVPYTTGPEILSYGYTF
>NA|NA|TRBV5-6|TRBJ2-7
TGTGCCAGCAGCTTGGGGCAGGGGGGCTCCTACGAGCAGTACTTC
CASSLGQGGSYEQYF
>NA|NA|TRBV18|TRBJ2-1
TGTGCCAGCTCACGGATTGGAAGTGACAATGAGCAGTTCTTC
CASSRIGSDNEQFF
>NA|NA|TRBV19|TRBJ2-3
TGTGCCAGTAGTCCGCGTACGAAGGCAGATACGCAGTATTTT
CASSPRTKADTQYF
>TRBD1|NA|TRBV5-4|TRBJ2-7
TGTGCCAGCAGCTTAAGCAGGGGGTTCTCCTACGAGCAGTACTTC
CASSLSRGFSYEQYF
>NA|few|TRBV18|TRBJ2-2
TGTGCCAGCTCACCGGGGCCAGGGAACACCGGGGAGCTGTTTTTT
CASSPGPGNTGELFF
>NA|NA|TRBV6-1|TRBJ1-5
TGTGCCGAGGGTACCGGGGGCAATCAGCCCCAGCATTTT
CAEGTGGNQPQHF
>TRBD2|NA|TRBV9|TRBJ2-1
TGTGCCAGCAGCGCCCAAGGGACTAGCGGCCTTTACAATGAGCAGTTCTTC
CASSAQGTSGLYNEQFF
>TRBD2|NA|TRBV27|TRBJ2-2
TGTGCCAGCAGGATGTTACTAGCGGGAGTTGACACCGGGGAGCTGTTTTTT
CASRMLLAGVDTGELFF
>NA|once|TRBV10-3|TRBJ2-7
TGTGCCACAACTCCCGACGGTGTAGAGCAGTACTTC
CATTPDGVEQYF
>TRBD2|NA|TRBV2|TRBJ2-3
TGTGCCAGCAGTAATCGACTAGCGGGGCCTGGGGATACGCAGTATTTT
CASSNRLAGPGDTQYF
>NA|NA|TRBV5-1|TRBJ1-2
TGCGCCAGCAGCCGAAGCCTCCTTGGTGAGCGGTGGAGTGGCTACACCTTC
CASSRSLLGERWSGYTF
>NA|NA|TRBV7-2|TRBJ2-3
TGTGCCAGCAGCTTTGCCACAGATACGCAGTATTTT
CASSFATDTQYF
>NA|NA|TRBV11-3|TRBJ2-7
TGTGCCAGCAGCATTAGGCCGAAAGCTGAGCAGTACTTC
CASSIRPKAEQYF
>NA|NA|TRBV28|TRBJ2-5
TGTGCCAGCAGTCCTTGGGGGTTTGGTGGGGAAAAAGAGACCCAGTACTTC
CASSPWGFGGEKETQYF
>NA|NA|TRBV5-1|TRBJ2-5
TGCGCCAGCAGCTTGGTTCCGGGGGAGACCCAGTACTTC
CASSLVPGETQYF
>NA|once|TRBV9|TRBJ1-1
TGTGCCAGCAGCTTAGACCCCGGTAACACTGAAGCTTTCTTT
CASSLDPGNTEAFF
>NA|NA|TRBV7-9|TRBJ2-2
TGTGCCAGCAGCCCCCCCCTATTGGCCGGGGAGCTGTTTTTT
CASSPPLLAGELFF
>NA|once|TRBV7-2|TRBJ2-7
TGTGCCAGCAGCTTAGAAGTGAGTATAGGCGAGCAGTACTTC
CASSLEVSIGEQYF
>TRBD1|NA|TRBV5-4|TRBJ2-4
TGTGCCAGCAGCGTGGGACAGGGAGTAGACATTCAGTACTTC
CASSVGQGVDIQYF
>NA|NA|TRBV5-1|TRBJ2-5
TGCGCCAGCAGCTTGAGGCAAGAGACCCAGTACTTC
CASSLRQETQYF
>TRBD2|NA|TRBV7-8|TRBJ2-2
TGTGCCAGCAGCCGGGAGGGACAAGCGAACACCGGGGAGCTGTTTTTT
CASSREGQANTGELFF
>NA|NA|TRBV9|TRBJ2-6
TGTGCCAGCAGCGTAATCTCTGGGGCCAACGTCCTGACTTTC
CASSVISGANVLTF
>NA|NA|TRBV19|TRBJ1-5
TGTGCCAGCCAATCGAGCGCAACGGCTGGGGGAGATCCCCAGCATTTT
CASQSSATAGGDPQHF